This entry is about one T cell receptor (beta chain). The data were taken from a study of blood T cell repertoires in COVID-19. The wider study: Acute and convalescent COVID-19 specimens originated in the United States, Italy and Spain. PBMCs, B-cell-depleted T cells, or T cells were the source of the cDNA or gDNA that made up the material.

The CDR3 has 16 residues. V was shortened by 2 bases and J by 0 bases, with 11 bases between the two germline ends. Germline CDR1 is MNHEY and CDR2 is SVGAGI. Under the authors' procedure: From reference gene primer amplification, estimates of nucleated cell counts were derived. Sequencing was performed with immunoSEQ multiplex PCR; in TCRdb, only in-frame clones are kept and a portion is missing. The D gene and trimming were derived from the DNA, and the V and J assignments and clone size from that table. The sample carries about 120,000 clones, about nine tenths recorded once. The sample taken for sequencing was peripheral blood. V is TRBV6-5 and J is TRBJ1-3; D call uncertain. The clonotype comes from a human donor with active COVID-19. The donor label of this sample is uncertain. The CDR3 spells CASSYNGFDSGNTIYF. As DNA, the CDR3 is TGTGCCAGCAGTTACAATGGCTTTGACTCTGGAAACACCATATATTTT.